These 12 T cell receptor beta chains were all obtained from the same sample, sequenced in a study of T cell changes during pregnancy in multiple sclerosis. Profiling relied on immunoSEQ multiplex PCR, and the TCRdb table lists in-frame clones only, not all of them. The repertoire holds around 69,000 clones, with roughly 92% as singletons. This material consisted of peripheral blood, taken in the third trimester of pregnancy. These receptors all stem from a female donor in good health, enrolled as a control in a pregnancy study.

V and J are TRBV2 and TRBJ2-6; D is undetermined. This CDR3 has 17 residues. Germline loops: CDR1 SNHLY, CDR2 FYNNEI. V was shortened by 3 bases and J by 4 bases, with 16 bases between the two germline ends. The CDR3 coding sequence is TGTGCCAGCAGTGAGGTTGAACCTAACTCCGGGGCCAACGTCCTGACTTTC. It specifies CASSEVEPNSGANVLTF. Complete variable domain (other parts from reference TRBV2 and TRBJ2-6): EPEVTQTPSHQVTQMGQEVILRCVPISNHLYFYWYRQILGQKVEFLVSFYNNEISEKSEIFDDQFSVERPDGSNFTLKIRSTKLEDSAMYFCASSEVEPNSGANVLTFGAGSRLTVL.

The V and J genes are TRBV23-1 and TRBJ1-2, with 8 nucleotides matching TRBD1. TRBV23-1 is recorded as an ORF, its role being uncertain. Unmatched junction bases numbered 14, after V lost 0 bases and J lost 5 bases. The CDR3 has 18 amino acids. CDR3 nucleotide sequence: TGCGCCAGCAGTCAATCATGGGGACAGGCATCCGACAAATATGGCTACACCTTC. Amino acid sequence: CASSQSWGQASDKYGYTF.

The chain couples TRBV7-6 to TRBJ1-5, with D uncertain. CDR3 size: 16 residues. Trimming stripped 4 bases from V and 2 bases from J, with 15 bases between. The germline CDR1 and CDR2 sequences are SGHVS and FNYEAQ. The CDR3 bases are TGTGCCAGCAGCTGTGGCAGCGGACCGCGCAATCAGCCCCAGCATTTT. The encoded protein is CASSCGSGPRNQPQHF.

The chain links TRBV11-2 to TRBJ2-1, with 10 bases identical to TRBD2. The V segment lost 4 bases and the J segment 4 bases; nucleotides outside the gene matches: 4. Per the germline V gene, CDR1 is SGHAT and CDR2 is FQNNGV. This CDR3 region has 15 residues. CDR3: CASSSWGLAYNEQFF. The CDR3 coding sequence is TGTGCCAGCAGCTCGTGGGGACTAGCGTACAATGAGCAGTTCTTC.

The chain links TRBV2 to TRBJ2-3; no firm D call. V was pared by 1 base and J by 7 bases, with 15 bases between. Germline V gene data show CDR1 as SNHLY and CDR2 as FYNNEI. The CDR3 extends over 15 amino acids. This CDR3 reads CASSEEAPLTNTQYF. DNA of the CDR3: TGTGCCAGCAGTGAAGAAGCCCCCCTCACGAATACGCAGTATTTT. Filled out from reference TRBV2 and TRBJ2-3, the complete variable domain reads EPEVTQTPSHQVTQMGQEVILRCVPISNHLYFYWYRQILGQKVEFLVSFYNNEISEKSEIFDDQFSVERPDGSNFTLKIRSTKLEDSAMYFCASSEEAPLTNTQYFGPGTRLTVL.

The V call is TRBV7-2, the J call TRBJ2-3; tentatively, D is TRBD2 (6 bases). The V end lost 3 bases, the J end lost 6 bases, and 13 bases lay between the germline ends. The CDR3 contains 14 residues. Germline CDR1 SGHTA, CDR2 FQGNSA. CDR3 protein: CASSLIGGGDTQYF. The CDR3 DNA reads TGTGCCAGCAGCTTGATCGGGGGTGGGGATACGCAGTATTTT. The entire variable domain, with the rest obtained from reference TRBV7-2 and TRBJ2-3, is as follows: GAGVSQSPSNKVTEKGKDVELRCDPISGHTALYWYRQSLGQGLEFLIYFQGNSAPDKSGLPSDRFSAERTGGSVSTLTIQRTQQEDSAVYLCASSLIGGGDTQYFGPGTRLTVL.

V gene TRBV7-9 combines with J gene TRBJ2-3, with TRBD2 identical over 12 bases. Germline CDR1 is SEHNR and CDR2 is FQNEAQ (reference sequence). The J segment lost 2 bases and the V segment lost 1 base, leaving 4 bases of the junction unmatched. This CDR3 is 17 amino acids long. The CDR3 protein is CASSLGLAGGPTDTQYF. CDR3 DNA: TGTGCCAGCAGCTTAGGGCTAGCGGGAGGGCCCACAGATACGCAGTATTTT.

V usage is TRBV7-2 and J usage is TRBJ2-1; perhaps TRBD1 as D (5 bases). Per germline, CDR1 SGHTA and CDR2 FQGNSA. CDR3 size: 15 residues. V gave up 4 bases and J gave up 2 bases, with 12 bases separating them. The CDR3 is CASSYRMGPYNEQFF. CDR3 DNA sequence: TGTGCCAGCAGCTACCGAATGGGGCCCTACAATGAGCAGTTCTTC. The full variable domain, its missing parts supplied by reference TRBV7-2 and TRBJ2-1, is GAGVSQSPSNKVTEKGKDVELRCDPISGHTALYWYRQSLGQGLEFLIYFQGNSAPDKSGLPSDRFSAERTGGSVSTLTIQRTQQEDSAVYLCASSYRMGPYNEQFFGPGTRLTVL.

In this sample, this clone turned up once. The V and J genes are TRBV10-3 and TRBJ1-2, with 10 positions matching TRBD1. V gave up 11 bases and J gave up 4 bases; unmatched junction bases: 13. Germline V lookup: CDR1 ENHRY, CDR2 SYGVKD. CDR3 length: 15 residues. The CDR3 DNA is TGTGCCGGGTTTTCCGGGACAGGGGCTTCCTATGGCTACACCTTC. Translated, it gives CAGFSGTGASYGYTF.

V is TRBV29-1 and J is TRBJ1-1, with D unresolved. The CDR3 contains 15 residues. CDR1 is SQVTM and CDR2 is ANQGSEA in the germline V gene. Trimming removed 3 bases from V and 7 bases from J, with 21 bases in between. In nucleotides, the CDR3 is TGCAGCGTTGAGGGAGGACGGCCTTCCGCTGTTGAAGCTTTCTTT. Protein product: CSVEGGRPSAVEAFF.

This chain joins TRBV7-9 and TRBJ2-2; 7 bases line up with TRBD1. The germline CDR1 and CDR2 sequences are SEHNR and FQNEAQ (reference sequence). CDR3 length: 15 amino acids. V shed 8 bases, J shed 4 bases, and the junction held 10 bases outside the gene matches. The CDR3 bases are TGTGCCAGCTCAGAGGGGACAGCGACCACCGGGGAGCTGTTTTTT. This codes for CASSEGTATTGELFF.

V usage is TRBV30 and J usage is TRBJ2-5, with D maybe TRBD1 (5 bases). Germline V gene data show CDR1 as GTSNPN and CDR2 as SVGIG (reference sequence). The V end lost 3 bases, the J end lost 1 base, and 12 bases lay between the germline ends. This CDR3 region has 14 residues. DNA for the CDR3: TGTGCCTGGAGCCACTTAGGGGCCCAAGAGACCCAGTACTTC. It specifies CAWSHLGAQETQYF.